This T cell receptor beta chain derives from a study of PD-L1 blockade in urothelial cancer. As for the study in general: Investigators checked blood 3 weeks (second dose) and 6 weeks after treatment start. Blood gave a median about 140,000 T cells.

A note on this clone: Its antigen is not identified.

Repertoires were generated with immunoSEQ multiplex PCR, while TCRdb's copy carries only in-frame clones and drops some. The sample consists of over 100,000 clones, about 91% of them appearing once. Study-level results: Below-median blood TCR clonality before treatment forecast better survival.

The V segment lost 3 bases and the J segment 2 bases; nucleotides outside the gene matches: 2. Germline V lookup: CDR1 LGHNA, CDR2 YSLEER. The CDR3 loop spans 16 amino acids. Documented time point: peripheral blood 6 weeks after treatment start. Urothelial carcinoma in patients was locally advanced or metastatic. The genes are TRBV4-3 and TRBJ2-3; TRBD2 agrees at 13 bases. The input for sequencing was PBMCs, taken around atezolizumab (anti-PD-L1) treatment. The clonotype comes from a man aged 55 to 70 with urothelial cancer. CDR3 protein: CASSQGLAGLTDTQYF. DNA for the CDR3: TGCGCCAGCAGCCAGGGACTAGCGGGGCTCACAGATACGCAGTATTTT.